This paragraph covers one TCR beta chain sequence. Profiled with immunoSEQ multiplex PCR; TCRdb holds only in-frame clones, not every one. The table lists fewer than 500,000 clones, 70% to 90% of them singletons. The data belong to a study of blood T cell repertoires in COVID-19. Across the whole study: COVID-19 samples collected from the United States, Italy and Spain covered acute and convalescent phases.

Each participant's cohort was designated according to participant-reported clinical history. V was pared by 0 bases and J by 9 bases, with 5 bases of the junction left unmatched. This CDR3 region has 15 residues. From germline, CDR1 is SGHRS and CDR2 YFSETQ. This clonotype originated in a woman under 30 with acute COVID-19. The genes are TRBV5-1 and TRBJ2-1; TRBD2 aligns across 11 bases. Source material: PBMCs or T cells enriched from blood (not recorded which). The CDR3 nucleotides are TGCGCCAGCAGCTTGGAAATAGCGGGAGGGGGTGAGCAGTTCTTC. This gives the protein CASSLEIAGGGEQFF.